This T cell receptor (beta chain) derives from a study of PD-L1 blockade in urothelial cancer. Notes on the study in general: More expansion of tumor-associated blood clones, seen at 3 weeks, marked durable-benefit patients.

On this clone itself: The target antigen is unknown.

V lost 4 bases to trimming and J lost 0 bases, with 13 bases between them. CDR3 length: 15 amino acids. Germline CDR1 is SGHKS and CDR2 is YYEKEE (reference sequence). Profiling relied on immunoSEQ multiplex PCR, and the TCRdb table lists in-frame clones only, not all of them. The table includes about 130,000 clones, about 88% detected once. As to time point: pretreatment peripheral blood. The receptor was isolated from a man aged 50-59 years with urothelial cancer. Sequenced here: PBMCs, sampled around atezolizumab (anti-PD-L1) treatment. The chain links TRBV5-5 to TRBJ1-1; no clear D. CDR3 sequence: CASSVSGGMNTEAFF. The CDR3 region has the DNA TGTGCCAGCAGCGTGTCGGGAGGCATGAACACTGAAGCTTTCTTT.